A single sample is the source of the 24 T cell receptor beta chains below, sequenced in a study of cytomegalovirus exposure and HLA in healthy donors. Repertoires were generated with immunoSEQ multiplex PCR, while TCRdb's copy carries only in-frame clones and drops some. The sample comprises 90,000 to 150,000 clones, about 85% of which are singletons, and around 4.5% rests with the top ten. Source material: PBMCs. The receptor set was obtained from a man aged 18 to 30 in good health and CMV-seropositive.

The CDR3 sequence: CASSQVTYGLEQYF. The CDR3 region has the DNA TGCGCCAGCAGCCAAGTAACATACGGACTCGAGCAGTACTTC. The chain recombines TRBV4-3 with TRBJ2-7; D possibly corresponds to TRBD2 (5 bases). CDR1 LGHNA and CDR2 YSLEER come from the germline V gene. The CDR3 covers 14 residues. Between the trimmed V and J ends, which lost 1 base and 6 bases, there was a span of 13 bases.

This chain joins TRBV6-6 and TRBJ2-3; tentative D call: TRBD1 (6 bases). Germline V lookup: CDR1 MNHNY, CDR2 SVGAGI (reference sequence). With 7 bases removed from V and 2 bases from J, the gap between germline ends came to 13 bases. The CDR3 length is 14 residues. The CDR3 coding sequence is TGTGCCAGCATCGTGGACAGTGACACAGATACGCAGTATTTT. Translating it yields CASIVDSDTDTQYF.

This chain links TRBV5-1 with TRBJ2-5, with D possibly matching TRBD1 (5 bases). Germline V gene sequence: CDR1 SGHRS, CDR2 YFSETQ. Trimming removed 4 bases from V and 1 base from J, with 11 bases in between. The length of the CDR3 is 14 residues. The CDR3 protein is CASSPTASQETQYF. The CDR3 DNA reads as TGCGCCAGCAGCCCGACAGCTAGCCAAGAGACCCAGTACTTC. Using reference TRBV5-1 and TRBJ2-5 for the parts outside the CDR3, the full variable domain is KAGVTQTPRYLIKTRGQQVTLSCSPISGHRSVSWYQQTPGQGLQFLFEYFSETQRNKGNFPGRFSGRQFSNSRSEMNVSTLELGDSALYLCASSPTASQETQYFGPGTRLLVL.

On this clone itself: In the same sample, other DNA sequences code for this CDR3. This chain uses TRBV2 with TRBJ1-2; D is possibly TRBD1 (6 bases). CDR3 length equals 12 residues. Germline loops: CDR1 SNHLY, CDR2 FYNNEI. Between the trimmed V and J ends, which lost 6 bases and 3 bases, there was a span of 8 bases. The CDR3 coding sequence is TGTGCCAGCAGCCGGACAGACTATGGCTACACCTTC. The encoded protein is CASSRTDYGYTF.

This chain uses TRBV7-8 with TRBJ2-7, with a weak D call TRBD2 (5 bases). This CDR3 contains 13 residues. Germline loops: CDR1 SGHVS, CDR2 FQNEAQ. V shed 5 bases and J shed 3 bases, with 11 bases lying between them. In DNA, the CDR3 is TGTGCCAGCAGCCCTCTTCGGGGCTACGAGCAGTACTTC. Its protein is CASSPLRGYEQYF.

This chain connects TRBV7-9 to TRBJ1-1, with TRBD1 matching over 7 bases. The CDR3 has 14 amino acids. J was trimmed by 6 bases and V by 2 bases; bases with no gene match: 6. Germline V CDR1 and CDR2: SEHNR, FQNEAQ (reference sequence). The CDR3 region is CASSLYRGLPEAFF. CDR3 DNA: TGTGCCAGCAGCTTATACAGGGGATTACCTGAAGCTTTCTTT. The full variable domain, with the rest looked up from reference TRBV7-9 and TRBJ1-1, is DTGVSQNPRHKITKRGQNVTFRCDPISEHNRLYWYRQTLGQGPEFLTYFQNEAQLEKSRLLSDRFSAERPKGSFSTLEIQRTEQGDSAMYLCASSLYRGLPEAFFGQGTRLTVV.

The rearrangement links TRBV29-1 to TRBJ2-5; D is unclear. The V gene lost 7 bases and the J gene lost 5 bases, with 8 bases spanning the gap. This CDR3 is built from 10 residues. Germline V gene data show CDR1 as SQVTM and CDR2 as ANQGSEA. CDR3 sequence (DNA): TGCAGCGCCCGACTGGAGACCCAGTACTTC. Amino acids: CSARLETQYF.

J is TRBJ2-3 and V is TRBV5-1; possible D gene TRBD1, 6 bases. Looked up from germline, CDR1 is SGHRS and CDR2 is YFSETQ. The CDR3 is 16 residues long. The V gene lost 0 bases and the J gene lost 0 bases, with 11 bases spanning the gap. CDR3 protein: CASSLGQDSSTDTQYF. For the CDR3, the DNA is TGCGCCAGCAGCTTGGGACAGGACTCTAGCACAGATACGCAGTATTTT.

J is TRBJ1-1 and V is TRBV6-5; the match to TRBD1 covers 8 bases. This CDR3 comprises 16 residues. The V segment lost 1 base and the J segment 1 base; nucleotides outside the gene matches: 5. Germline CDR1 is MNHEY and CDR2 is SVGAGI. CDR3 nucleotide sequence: TGTGCCAGCAGTTACTACGGACAGGGCGGGAACACTGAAGCTTTCTTT. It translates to CASSYYGQGGNTEAFF.

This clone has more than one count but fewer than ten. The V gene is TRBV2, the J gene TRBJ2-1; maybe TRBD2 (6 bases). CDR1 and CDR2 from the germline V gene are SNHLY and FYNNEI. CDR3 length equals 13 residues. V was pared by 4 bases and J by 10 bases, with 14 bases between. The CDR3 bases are TGTGCCAGCAGTGTGGACCCCGGGGGAGAGCAGTTCTTC. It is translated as CASSVDPGGEQFF.

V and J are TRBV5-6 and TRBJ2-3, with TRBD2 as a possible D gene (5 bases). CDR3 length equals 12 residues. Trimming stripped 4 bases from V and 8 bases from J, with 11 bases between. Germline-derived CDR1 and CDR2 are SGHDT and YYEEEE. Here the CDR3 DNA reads TGTGCCAGCAGCCTGACAAGCGGTACGCAGTATTTT. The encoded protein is CASSLTSGTQYF.

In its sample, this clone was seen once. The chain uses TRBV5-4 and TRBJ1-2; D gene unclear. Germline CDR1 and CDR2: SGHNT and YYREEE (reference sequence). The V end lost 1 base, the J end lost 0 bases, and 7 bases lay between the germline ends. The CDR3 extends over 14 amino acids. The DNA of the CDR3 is TGTGCCAGCAGCTTGCCCCAAACTAACTATGGCTACACCTTC. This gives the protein CASSLPQTNYGYTF.

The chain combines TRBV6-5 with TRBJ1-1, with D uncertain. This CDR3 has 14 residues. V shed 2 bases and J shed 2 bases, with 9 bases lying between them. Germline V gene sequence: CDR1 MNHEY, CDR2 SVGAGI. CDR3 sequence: CASSYGRINTEAFF. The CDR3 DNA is TGTGCCAGCAGTTACGGCCGAATTAACACTGAAGCTTTCTTT.

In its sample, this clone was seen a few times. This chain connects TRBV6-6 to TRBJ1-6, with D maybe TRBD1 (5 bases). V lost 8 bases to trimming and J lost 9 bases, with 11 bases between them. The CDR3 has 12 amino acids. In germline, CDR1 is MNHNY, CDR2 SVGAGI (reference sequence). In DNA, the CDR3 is TGTGCCAGCCAGGGCGTGCGTTCACCCCTCCACTTT. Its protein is CASQGVRSPLHF.

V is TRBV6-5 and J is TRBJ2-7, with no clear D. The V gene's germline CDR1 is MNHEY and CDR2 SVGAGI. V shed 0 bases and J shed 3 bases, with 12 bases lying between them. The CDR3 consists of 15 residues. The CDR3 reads CASSYSTVRFYEQYF. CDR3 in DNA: TGTGCCAGCAGTTACTCGACTGTCAGATTCTACGAGCAGTACTTC.

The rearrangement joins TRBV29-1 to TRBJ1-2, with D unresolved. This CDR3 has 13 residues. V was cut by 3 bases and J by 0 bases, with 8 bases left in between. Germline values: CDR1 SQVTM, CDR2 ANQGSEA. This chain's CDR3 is CSVERATNYGYTF. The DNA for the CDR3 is TGCAGCGTTGAGAGGGCCACTAACTATGGCTACACCTTC.

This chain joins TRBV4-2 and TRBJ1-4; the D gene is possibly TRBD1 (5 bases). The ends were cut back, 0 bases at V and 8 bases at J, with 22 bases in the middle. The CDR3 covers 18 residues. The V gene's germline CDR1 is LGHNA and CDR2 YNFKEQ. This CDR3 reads CASSQEGVRPGTYEKLFF. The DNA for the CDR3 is TGTGCCAGCAGCCAAGAAGGGGTGCGCCCTGGGACTTACGAAAAACTGTTTTTT.

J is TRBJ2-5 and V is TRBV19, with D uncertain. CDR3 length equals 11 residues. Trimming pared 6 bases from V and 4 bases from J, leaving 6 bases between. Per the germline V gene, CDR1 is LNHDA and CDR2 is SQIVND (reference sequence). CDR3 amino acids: CASRSSETQYF. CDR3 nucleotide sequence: TGTGCCAGTAGGAGCTCAGAGACCCAGTACTTC.

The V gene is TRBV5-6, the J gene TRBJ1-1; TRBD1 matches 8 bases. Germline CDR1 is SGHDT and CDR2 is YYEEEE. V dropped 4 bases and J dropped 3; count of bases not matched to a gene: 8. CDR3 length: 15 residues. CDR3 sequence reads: CASSPAGGEDTEAFF. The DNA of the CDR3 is TGTGCCAGCAGCCCTGCAGGGGGCGAGGACACTGAAGCTTTCTTT.

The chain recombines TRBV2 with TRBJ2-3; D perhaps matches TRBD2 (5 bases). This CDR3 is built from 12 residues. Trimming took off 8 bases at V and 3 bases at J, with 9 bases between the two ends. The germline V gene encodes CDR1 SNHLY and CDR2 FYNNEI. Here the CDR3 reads CASGLFTDTQYF. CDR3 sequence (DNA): TGTGCCAGCGGACTTTTTACAGATACGCAGTATTTT. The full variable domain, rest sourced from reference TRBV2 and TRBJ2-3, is EPEVTQTPSHQVTQMGQEVILRCVPISNHLYFYWYRQILGQKVEFLVSFYNNEISEKSEIFDDQFSVERPDGSNFTLKIRSTKLEDSAMYFCASGLFTDTQYFGPGTRLTVL.

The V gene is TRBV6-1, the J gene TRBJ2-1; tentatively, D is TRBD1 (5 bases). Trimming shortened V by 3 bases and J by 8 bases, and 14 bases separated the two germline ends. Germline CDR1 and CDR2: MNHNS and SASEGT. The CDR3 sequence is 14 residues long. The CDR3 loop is CASSDDQGRHEQFF. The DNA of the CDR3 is TGTGCCAGCAGTGACGATCAGGGTAGGCATGAGCAGTTCTTC.

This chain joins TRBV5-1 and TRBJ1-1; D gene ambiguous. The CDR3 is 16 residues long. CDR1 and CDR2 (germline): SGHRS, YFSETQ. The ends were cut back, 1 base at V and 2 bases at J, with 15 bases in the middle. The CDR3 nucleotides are TGCGCCAGCAGCTTGTCGGCGGGAGTAAGAAACACTGAAGCTTTCTTT. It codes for CASSLSAGVRNTEAFF. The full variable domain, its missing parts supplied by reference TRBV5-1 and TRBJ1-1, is KAGVTQTPRYLIKTRGQQVTLSCSPISGHRSVSWYQQTPGQGLQFLFEYFSETQRNKGNFPGRFSGRQFSNSRSEMNVSTLELGDSALYLCASSLSAGVRNTEAFFGQGTRLTVV.

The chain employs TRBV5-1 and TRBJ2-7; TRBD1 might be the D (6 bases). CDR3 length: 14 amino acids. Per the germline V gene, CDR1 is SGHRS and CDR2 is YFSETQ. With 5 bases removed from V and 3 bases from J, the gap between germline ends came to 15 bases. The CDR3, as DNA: TGCGCCAGCAGTTCCGGGACAATGGACTACGAGCAGTACTTC. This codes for CASSSGTMDYEQYF.

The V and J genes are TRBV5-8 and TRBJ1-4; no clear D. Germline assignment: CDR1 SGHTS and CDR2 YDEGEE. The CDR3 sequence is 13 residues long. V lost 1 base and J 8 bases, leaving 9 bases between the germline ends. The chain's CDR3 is CASSLRWEEKLFF. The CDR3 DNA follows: TGTGCCAGCAGCTTGCGCTGGGAGGAAAAACTGTTTTTT. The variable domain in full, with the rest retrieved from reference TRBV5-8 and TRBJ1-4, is EAGVTQSPTHLIKTRGQQATLRCSPISGHTSVYWYQQALGLGLQFLLWYDEGEERNRGNFPPRFSGRQFPNYSSELNVNALELEDSALYLCASSLRWEEKLFFGSGTQLSVL.